A single sample gave rise to the 5 T cell receptor beta chains below, sequenced in a study of T cells in Graves' hyperthyroidism and ophthalmopathy. The CDR3 regions of TCR beta were amplified from RNA transcripts. TCR CDR3 regions were first amplified by RT-PCR with HTBI primers. Via MiXCR, TCRdb re-called the multiplex PCR reads, giving one row per CDR3 protein. The sample contains fewer than 550,000 distinct CDR3 sequences, roughly 14% of which appear only once. Sequencing was carried out using blood. These receptors all come from a woman in her late teens or twenties with Graves' hyperthyroidism.

This clonotype was recorded many times. The chain carries TRBV14 and TRBJ2-1, with TRBD1 as a possible D gene (6 bases). CDR3 length equals 14 residues. The V end was cut by 1 base, the J end by 3 bases, with 7 bases between. Germline values: CDR1 SGHDN, CDR2 FVKESK. Here the CDR3 reads CASSQGRGYNEQFF. In DNA form, the CDR3 reads TGTGCCAGCAGCCAAGGCAGGGGCTACAATGAGCAGTTCTTC.

The chain links TRBV11-2 to TRBJ2-1; no firm D call. Trimming left V 2 bases short and J 6 bases short, with 5 bases between. The CDR3 is 12 residues long. Germline assignment: CDR1 SGHAT and CDR2 FQNNGV. The CDR3 region is CASSLRSNEQFF. The CDR3 nucleotides are TGTGCCAGCAGCTTACGGAGCAATGAGCAGTTCTTC.

In its sample, this clonotype was seen many times. This chain links TRBV5-6 with TRBJ2-7, with D possibly being TRBD1 or TRBD2 (5 bases each). The CDR3 has 15 residues. From germline, CDR1 is SGHDT and CDR2 YYEEEE. With 2 bases removed from V and 2 bases from J, the gap between germline ends came to 14 bases. CDR3 coding DNA: TGTGCCAGCAGCTTAACCGGGACGTCAACCTACGAGCAGTACTTC. This gives the protein CASSLTGTSTYEQYF.

In its sample, this clonotype was seen a few times. The chain recombines TRBV2 with TRBJ2-2; the D gene is possibly TRBD2 (7 bases). The ends were cut back, 8 bases at V and 2 bases at J, with 9 bases in the middle. CDR3 length: 13 amino acids. Germline V gives CDR1 SNHLY, CDR2 FYNNEI. This CDR3 is CASRGANTGELFF. Written as DNA, the CDR3 is TGTGCCAGCCGGGGGGCCAACACCGGGGAGCTGTTTTTT.

This clonotype has more than one count but fewer than ten. The chain couples TRBV7-9 to TRBJ2-5; 11 nucleotides agree with TRBD2. The CDR3 sequence is 15 residues long. Germline V gene sequence: CDR1 SEHNR, CDR2 FQNEAQ (reference sequence). V trimming: 6 bases; J trimming: 4 bases; junction bases outside the gene matches: 7. In DNA form, the CDR3 reads TGTGCCAGCAGGAATAGCGGGAGGGCAGGAGAGACCCAGTACTTC. It is translated as CASRNSGRAGETQYF.